This T cell receptor beta chain was captured in a study of CD8 T cells in ankylosing spondylitis. One entry per CDR3 protein results from TCRdb running MiXCR on the 5' RACE reads. In the table there are tens of thousands of distinct CDR3 sequences, 5% to 5.5% of which are singletons. This clonotype has at least ten counts. The CDR3 totals 15 residues. The germline V gene has CDR1 SGDLS and CDR2 YYNGEE. J lost 3 bases, V lost 2 bases, and 7 bases had no gene match. The genes are TRBV9 and TRBJ1-1; 7 bases are shared with TRBD1. The sequence derives from a female donor with ankylosing spondylitis or in good health (not recorded which). The sample was blood, either unsorted or a sorted T cell fraction (not recorded which). The CDR3 sequence: CASSVTGDEHTEAFF. Written as DNA, the CDR3 is TGTGCCAGCAGCGTCACAGGGGATGAGCACACTGAAGCTTTCTTT.